This record concerns one T cell receptor beta chain sequence. The antigen is undetermined. The data originate from a study of shared clonotypes between healthy human individuals. Study-wide findings and caveats: Relative to clonotypes present in all four donors, those not shared had lower generation probabilities.

The CDR3 runs to 14 residues. Trimming pared 1 base from V and 4 bases from J, leaving 10 bases between. CDR1 is MNHEY and CDR2 is SVGAGI in the germline V gene. Generated by immunoSEQ multiplex PCR, the TCRdb table keeps only in-frame clones and is missing some. The sample holds some 2 million clones; about 95% are singletons and the top ten take roughly 1.2%. CD45RO-negative CD8 cells positively selected for CCR7 made up the naive population, which excluded terminally differentiated effector memory CD45RA+ cells. This chain joins TRBV6-5 and TRBJ1-1, with D maybe TRBD1 (5 bases). The TCR was taken from a man aged 18-30 years in good health. The sample taken for sequencing was naive CD8+ T cells sorted from blood. The CDR3 coding sequence is TGTGCCAGCAGTTACTTTAGGGGCCGCACTGAAGCTTTCTTT. It is translated as CASSYFRGRTEAFF.